This is a list of T cell receptor beta chains from one sample in a study of OX40 agonist ivuxolimab in advanced cancers. TCRdb keeps only in-frame clones here, not all; method: immunoSEQ multiplex PCR. The profile shows about 21,000 clones, approximately 85% of them singletons. The sample in question was CD4+ or CD8+ T cells sorted from blood, obtained in a trial of the OX40 agonist ivuxolimab. Receptor source: an adult with an advanced solid tumor such as melanoma, head and neck, liver or kidney cancer. Each CDR3 is given with its conserved first and last residue. Each record gives: clone size, D gene, V gene, J gene, CDR3 DNA, CDR3 protein. The D gene is left open where the match is weak. Only some rows state a clone size, as once, few, many or a class for expanded clones.

size: once; D: TRBD1; V: TRBV10-2; J: TRBJ1-1; DNA: TGCGCCAGCAGTACTCAGGGGGTCACTGAAGCTTTCTTT; CDR3: CASSTQGVTEAFF
size: NA; D: NA; V: TRBV6-5; J: TRBJ1-1; DNA: TGTGCCAGCAGCCTGAGACAAGTTTCTGAAGCTTTCTTT; CDR3: CASSLRQVSEAFF
size: NA; D: NA; V: TRBV7-9; J: TRBJ1-1; DNA: TGTGCCAGCAGCCCGCAGAGGAAGAACACTGAAGCTTTCTTT; CDR3: CASSPQRKNTEAFF
size: NA; D: TRBD2; V: TRBV4-3; J: TRBJ2-6; DNA: TGCGCCAGCAGCCAGCGGTCCCCTAGCGGGGGCTCTGGGGCCAACGTCCTGACTTTC; CDR3: CASSQRSPSGGSGANVLTF
size: once; D: NA; V: TRBV4-1; J: TRBJ2-7; DNA: TGCGCCAGCAGCCAAGAAAGGGCCCGACAGACCTACGAGCAGTACTTC; CDR3: CASSQERARQTYEQYF
size: NA; D: NA; V: TRBV6-5; J: TRBJ2-7; DNA: TGTGCCAGCAAAACAGCCGGGACACTCCTCCACGAGCAGTACTTC; CDR3: CASKTAGTLLHEQYF
size: NA; D: TRBD1; V: TRBV18; J: TRBJ2-7; DNA: TGTGCCAGCTCACCTCGGACAGGGCCCGAGAGCGAGCAGTACTTC; CDR3: CASSPRTGPESEQYF
size: NA; D: TRBD1; V: TRBV6-1; J: TRBJ1-5; DNA: TGTGCCAGCAGTGAAGCTCCCGGGACAGGGGGCGAGGAGAATCAGCCCCAGCATTTT; CDR3: CASSEAPGTGGEENQPQHF
size: NA; D: NA; V: TRBV6-5; J: TRBJ1-1; DNA: TGTGCCAGCAGTTACGGGCGGACCAGGGACACTGAAGCTTTCTTT; CDR3: CASSYGRTRDTEAFF
size: NA; D: NA; V: TRBV18; J: TRBJ1-5; DNA: TGTGCCAGCTCACCAATGGAGAATCGCAATCAGCCCCAGCATTTT; CDR3: CASSPMENRNQPQHF
size: NA; D: NA; V: TRBV6-1; J: TRBJ2-5; DNA: TGTGCCAGCAGTGAAGACTACCCCCGGGAGACCCAGTACTTC; CDR3: CASSEDYPRETQYF
size: NA; D: NA; V: TRBV28; J: TRBJ2-6; DNA: TGTGCCAGCAGTTTCGGACAGTTCTTTGAGGCCAACGTCCTGACTTTC; CDR3: CASSFGQFFEANVLTF
size: few; D: TRBD2; V: TRBV11-2; J: TRBJ2-1; DNA: TGTGCCAGCAGCTTAAGGGGGACTAGGGCGAATGAGCAGTTCTTC; CDR3: CASSLRGTRANEQFF
size: once; D: NA; V: TRBV18; J: TRBJ1-2; DNA: TGTGCCAGCTCACCAAGCTTCCAGGAGGAAGGCTACACCTTC; CDR3: CASSPSFQEEGYTF
size: few; D: NA; V: TRBV1; J: TRBJ2-1; DNA: TGCACCAGCAGCCAAGGTTCCCCTAGCGGGATCTACAATGAGCAGTTCTTC; CDR3: CTSSQGSPSGIYNEQFF
size: once; D: NA; V: TRBV5-4; J: TRBJ2-1; DNA: TGTGCCAGCAGCCAGAAGGAAGGGTACAATGAGCAGTTCTTC; CDR3: CASSQKEGYNEQFF
size: NA; D: TRBD2; V: TRBV5-1; J: TRBJ2-1; DNA: TGCGCCAGCAGCCGTGTCACCGCCCCGGGACTAGCGGGAGGGCCGGACAATGAGCAGTTCTTC; CDR3: CASSRVTAPGLAGGPDNEQFF
size: NA; D: NA; V: TRBV30; J: TRBJ1-2; DNA: TGTGCCTGGAGTGTTTCCCCCGGCGGGCTCTATGGCTACACCTTC; CDR3: CAWSVSPGGLYGYTF
size: NA; D: TRBD1; V: TRBV11-3; J: TRBJ2-1; DNA: TGTGCCAGCAGCCCTAGATTAGGACAGGGGAACAATGAGCAGTTCTTC; CDR3: CASSPRLGQGNNEQFF
size: NA; D: NA; V: TRBV4-1; J: TRBJ2-3; DNA: TGCGCCAGCAGCCAAGCCGACATGGGCTTCACAGATACGCAGTATTTT; CDR3: CASSQADMGFTDTQYF
size: NA; D: NA; V: TRBV11-3; J: TRBJ1-1; DNA: TGTGCCAGCAGCCCCGGGTCAGGCGCGGGAATTGAAGCTTTCTTT; CDR3: CASSPGSGAGIEAFF
size: NA; D: TRBD1; V: TRBV6-5; J: TRBJ1-4; DNA: TGTGCCAGCAGGCGGACAGGGGGTATTAATGAAAAACTGTTTTTT; CDR3: CASRRTGGINEKLFF
size: once; D: NA; V: TRBV7-9; J: TRBJ1-6; DNA: TGTGCCAGCAGCCCGGTGGACCGGCCAAAGCTACCCCTCCACTTT; CDR3: CASSPVDRPKLPLHF
size: NA; D: NA; V: TRBV19; J: TRBJ1-1; DNA: TGTGCCAGTAGTGCCCGGGGGAGCACTGAAGCTTTCTTT; CDR3: CASSARGSTEAFF